Following are 20 T cell receptor beta chains from one sample sequenced in a study of CD8 T cells in Susac syndrome. The authors reverse transcribed about 0.5 to 1 ug RNA with random hexamers. TCRdb fed the immunoSEQ multiplex PCR reads into MiXCR, producing one record per CDR3 protein. Of around 300,000 distinct CDR3 sequences in the sample, roughly nine tenths were seen once. The sample was CD4+ T cells from PBMCs. These receptors were collected from a human donor with multiple sclerosis.

This chain joins TRBV12-3 or TRBV12-4 and TRBJ2-7, with no clear D. Between the trimmed V and J ends, which lost 2 bases and 0 bases, there was a span of 8 bases. The CDR3 length is 14 residues. CDR3 sequence reads: CASSLSDPSYEQYF. CDR3 DNA sequence: TGTGCCAGCAGTTTATCCGACCCCTCCTACGAGCAGTACTTC.

In this sample, this clonotype turned up a few times. The chain employs TRBV7-2 and TRBJ1-2; the match to TRBD1 covers 7 bases. Germline trimming cut 6 bases from V and 4 bases from J; bases unmatched to any gene: 2. From germline, CDR1 is SGHTA and CDR2 FQGNSA. CDR3 length: 12 residues. In DNA form, the CDR3 reads TGTGCCAGCAGGACAGGGCCCTATGGCTACACCTTC. This codes for CASRTGPYGYTF.

This chain connects TRBV24-1 to TRBJ2-3; a weak D match, TRBD1 (6 bases). The CDR3 has 13 residues. Germline loops: CDR1 KGHDR, CDR2 SFDVKD. Trimming stripped 9 bases from V and 2 bases from J, with 11 bases between. The CDR3 loop is CATGGSHTDTQYF. The DNA for the CDR3 is TGTGCCACCGGGGGCTCCCACACAGATACGCAGTATTTT.

This chain connects TRBV5-1 to TRBJ2-3, with TRBD2 matching over 8 bases. Trimming took 3 bases from V and 2 from J; bases not matched to a gene: 8. The germline V gene has CDR1 SGHRS and CDR2 YFSETQ. The CDR3 has 16 amino acids. Written as DNA, the CDR3 is TGCGCCAGCAGCTCCTTAGCGGGGTACGCCACAGATACGCAGTATTTT. As protein: CASSSLAGYATDTQYF.

J is TRBJ1-1 and V is TRBV6-6; D is unclear. CDR1 is MNHNY and CDR2 is SVGAGI in the germline V gene (reference sequence). This CDR3 contains 13 residues. V lost 0 bases, J lost 6 bases, and 8 bases lay in between. The CDR3, as DNA: TGTGCCAGCAGTTACTCGGCCCAACCTGAAGCTTTCTTT. This gives the protein CASSYSAQPEAFF.

This clonotype was counted between two and nine times. The chain recombines TRBV7-3 with TRBJ2-1; D not resolved. The V gene's germline CDR1 is SGHTA and CDR2 FQGTGA. The CDR3 loop spans 13 amino acids. V gave up 2 bases and J gave up 5 bases, with 7 bases separating them. Here the CDR3 reads CASSLSTNNEQFF. CDR3 DNA sequence: TGTGCCAGCAGCTTATCGACCAACAATGAGCAGTTCTTC.

As DNA, the CDR3 is TGTGCCAGCAGTGAAGAGCAGTACCGGGAGACCCAGTACTTC. Its protein product is CASSEEQYRETQYF. This chain uses TRBV25-1 with TRBJ2-5; no clear D gene. Germline-derived CDR1 and CDR2 are MGHDK and SYGVNS. The CDR3 is 14 residues long. Trimming shortened V by 2 bases and J by 5 bases, and 12 bases separated the two germline ends.

The V call is TRBV4-2, the J call TRBJ1-2, with D maybe TRBD1 (5 bases). The CDR3 is made up of 17 amino acids. CDR1 is LGHNA, CDR2 YNFKEQ, per germline. V dropped 2 bases and J dropped 7 bases, with 23 bases sitting between them. CDR3 nucleotide sequence: TGTGCCAGCAGCCAACCACGATCCCGGGACGGATTTAGTGGCTACACCTTC. Protein: CASSQPRSRDGFSGYTF.

The CDR3 region has the DNA TGTGCCAGCAGCTTAGGTATAAGTGACACAGATACGCAGTATTTT. As protein: CASSLGISDTDTQYF. The rearrangement links TRBV11-2 to TRBJ2-3; D call uncertain. Per the germline V gene, CDR1 is SGHAT and CDR2 is FQNNGV. CDR3 length equals 15 residues. The ends were cut back, 1 base at V and 2 bases at J, with 10 bases in the middle.

This chain links TRBV30 with TRBJ1-4, with a tentative D call TRBD1 (5 bases). Germline V CDR1 and CDR2: GTSNPN, SVGIG (reference sequence). The CDR3 is 14 residues long. With 4 bases removed from V and 5 bases from J, the gap between germline ends came to 14 bases. The CDR3 is CAWKYGTVNEKLFF. CDR3 in DNA: TGTGCCTGGAAGTACGGGACGGTGAATGAAAAACTGTTTTTT.

The rearrangement uses TRBV19 and TRBJ2-3, with 7 bases matching TRBD2. CDR3 length: 13 residues. V was pared by 10 bases and J by 4 bases, with 8 bases of the junction left unmatched. Per germline, CDR1 LNHDA and CDR2 SQIVND (reference sequence). The CDR3 region is CATATSMPDTQYF. Here the CDR3 DNA reads TGTGCCACCGCGACTAGCATGCCAGATACGCAGTATTTT.

This sequence joins TRBV6-1 and TRBJ2-1; perhaps TRBD2 as D (7 bases). Germline CDR1 MNHNS, CDR2 SASEGT. The V end lost 6 bases, the J end lost 6 bases, and 18 bases lay between the germline ends. CDR3 length equals 15 residues. This CDR3 is CASRGGRRKFNEQFF. In DNA form, the CDR3 reads TGTGCCAGCAGGGGGGGGCGCAGAAAATTCAATGAGCAGTTCTTC.

The V and J genes are TRBV18 and TRBJ1-1; D perhaps matches TRBD1 (6 bases). Trimming pared 5 bases from V and 3 bases from J, leaving 10 bases between. The CDR3 extends over 13 amino acids. Looked up from germline, CDR1 is KGHSH and CDR2 is LQKENI. The DNA for the CDR3 is TGTGCCAGCTCAGTAAACAGGGACACTGAAGCTTTCTTT. Its protein is CASSVNRDTEAFF.

Written as DNA, the CDR3 is TGTGCCAGCAGACCCAGACCCGGGGGTAACACTGAAGCTTTCTTT. Translating it yields CASRPRPGGNTEAFF. The gene calls are TRBV6-2 or TRBV6-3 and TRBJ1-1; a weak D match, TRBD1 (5 bases). This CDR3 spans 15 amino acids. V was pared by 6 bases and J by 2 bases, with 16 bases between. CDR1 MNHEY and CDR2 SVGEGT come from the germline V gene.

V is TRBV7-9 and J is TRBJ2-5, with TRBD2 as a possible D gene (6 bases). V was trimmed by 5 bases and J by 7 bases, leaving 17 bases between them. Per germline, CDR1 SEHNR and CDR2 FQNEAQ (reference sequence). The CDR3 spans 14 residues. The CDR3, as DNA: TGTGCCAGCAGCCCGCCGGGGGTAGGTGGGACCCAGTACTTC. This codes for CASSPPGVGGTQYF.

V usage is TRBV12-3 or TRBV12-4 and J usage is TRBJ1-5; D gene unclear. V gave up 5 bases and J gave up 2 bases, with 13 bases separating them. The CDR3 is made up of 15 amino acids. The CDR3 is CASSPGRAGNQPQHF. As DNA, the CDR3 is TGTGCCAGCAGTCCGGGTAGGGCCGGCAATCAGCCCCAGCATTTT.

This sequence joins TRBV20-1 and TRBJ1-4; possible D gene TRBD1, 5 bases. CDR3 size: 14 residues. Trimming removed 2 bases at V and 8 bases at J, with 15 bases between. Germline V gives CDR1 DFQATT, CDR2 SNEGSKA (reference sequence). The CDR3: CSARPGGVREKLFF. CDR3 bases: TGCAGTGCTAGACCCGGGGGGGTGCGAGAAAAACTGTTTTTT.

The chain has TRBV12-3 or TRBV12-4 and TRBJ1-1; D might be TRBD1 (6 bases). The V end was cut by 5 bases, the J end by 6 bases, with 16 bases between. The CDR3 is 14 amino acids. The CDR3 protein is CASSAGQPDAEAFF. As DNA, the CDR3 is TGTGCCAGCAGTGCTGGACAGCCCGACGCTGAAGCTTTCTTT.

The gene calls are TRBV20-1 and TRBJ1-5; D may be TRBD1 (5 bases). V gave up 5 bases and J gave up 6 bases, with 14 bases separating them. Germline values: CDR1 DFQATT, CDR2 SNEGSKA (reference sequence). The CDR3 has 13 amino acids. CDR3 in DNA: TGCAGTGCTGGCGGCTTAAGGGGTCAGCCCCAGCATTTT. It translates to CSAGGLRGQPQHF.

This clonotype showed up just once. The rearrangement links TRBV7-8 to TRBJ1-2; D gene uncertain. Per germline, CDR1 SGHVS and CDR2 FQNEAQ. CDR3 length: 15 residues. V was cut by 5 bases and J by 8 bases, with 21 bases left in between. The CDR3 nucleotides are TGTGCCAGCAGCCCCAGGATTCCAGAGCCGTACGGCTACACCTTC. Translation gives CASSPRIPEPYGYTF.